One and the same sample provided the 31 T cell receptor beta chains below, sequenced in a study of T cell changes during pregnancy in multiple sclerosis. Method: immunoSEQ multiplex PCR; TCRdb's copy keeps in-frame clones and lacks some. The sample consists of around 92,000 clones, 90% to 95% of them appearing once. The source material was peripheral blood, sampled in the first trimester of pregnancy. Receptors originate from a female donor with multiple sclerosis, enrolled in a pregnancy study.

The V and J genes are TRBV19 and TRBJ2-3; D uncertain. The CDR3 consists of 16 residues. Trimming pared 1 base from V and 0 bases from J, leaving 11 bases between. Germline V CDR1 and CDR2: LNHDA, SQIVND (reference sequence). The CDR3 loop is CASSIGQVLSTDTQYF. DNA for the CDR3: TGTGCCAGTAGTATAGGCCAGGTCCTTAGCACAGATACGCAGTATTTT.

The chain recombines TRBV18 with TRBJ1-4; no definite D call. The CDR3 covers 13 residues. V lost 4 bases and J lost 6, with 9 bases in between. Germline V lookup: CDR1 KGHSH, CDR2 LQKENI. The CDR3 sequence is CASSQTVYEKLFF. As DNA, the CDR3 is TGTGCCAGCTCACAAACAGTCTATGAAAAACTGTTTTTT.

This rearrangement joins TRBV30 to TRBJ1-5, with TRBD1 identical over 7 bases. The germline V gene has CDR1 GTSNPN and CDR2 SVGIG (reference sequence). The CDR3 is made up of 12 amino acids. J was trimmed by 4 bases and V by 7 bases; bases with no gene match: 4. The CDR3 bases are TGTGCCTCCGACAGGGATAATCAGCCCCAGCATTTT. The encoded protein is CASDRDNQPQHF.

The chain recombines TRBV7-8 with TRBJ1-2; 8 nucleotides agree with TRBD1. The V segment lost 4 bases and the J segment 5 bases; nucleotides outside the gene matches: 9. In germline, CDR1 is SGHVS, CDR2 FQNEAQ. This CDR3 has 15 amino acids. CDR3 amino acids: CASSSAGGRHYGYTF. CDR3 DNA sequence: TGTGCCAGCAGCTCTGCAGGGGGCAGGCATTATGGCTACACCTTC.

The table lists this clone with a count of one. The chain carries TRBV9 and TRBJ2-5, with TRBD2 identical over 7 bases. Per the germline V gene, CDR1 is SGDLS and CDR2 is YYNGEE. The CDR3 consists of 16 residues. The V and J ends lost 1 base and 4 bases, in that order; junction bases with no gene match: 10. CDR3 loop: CASSVSPASGGETQYF. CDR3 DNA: TGTGCCAGCAGCGTAAGCCCCGCGTCGGGAGGAGAGACCCAGTACTTC.

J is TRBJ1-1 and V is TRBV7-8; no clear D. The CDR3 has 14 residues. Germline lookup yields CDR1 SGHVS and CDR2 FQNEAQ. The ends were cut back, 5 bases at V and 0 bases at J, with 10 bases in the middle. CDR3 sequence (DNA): TGTGCCAGCAGCAAACGTGAGGTGAACACTGAAGCTTTCTTT. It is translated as CASSKREVNTEAFF.

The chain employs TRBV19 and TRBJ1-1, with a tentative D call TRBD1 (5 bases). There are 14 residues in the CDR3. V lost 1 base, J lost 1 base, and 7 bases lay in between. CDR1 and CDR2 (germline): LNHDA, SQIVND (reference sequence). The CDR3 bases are TGTGCCAGTAGTATAGGGGGCGCGAACACTGAAGCTTTCTTT. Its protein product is CASSIGGANTEAFF.

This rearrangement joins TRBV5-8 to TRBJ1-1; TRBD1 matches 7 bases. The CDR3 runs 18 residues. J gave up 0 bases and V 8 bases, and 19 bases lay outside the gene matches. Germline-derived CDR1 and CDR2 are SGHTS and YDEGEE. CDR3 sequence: CASIRYRDSLPLNTEAFF. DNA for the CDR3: TGTGCCAGTATCCGATATAGGGACAGCCTGCCCCTGAACACTGAAGCTTTCTTT.

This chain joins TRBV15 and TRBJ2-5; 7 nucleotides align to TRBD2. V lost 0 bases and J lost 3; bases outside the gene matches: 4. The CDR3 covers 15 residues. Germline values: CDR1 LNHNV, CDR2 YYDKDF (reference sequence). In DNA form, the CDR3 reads TGTGCCACCAGCAGAGATCGGGCGGGGGAAGAGACCCAGTACTTC. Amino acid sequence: CATSRDRAGEETQYF.

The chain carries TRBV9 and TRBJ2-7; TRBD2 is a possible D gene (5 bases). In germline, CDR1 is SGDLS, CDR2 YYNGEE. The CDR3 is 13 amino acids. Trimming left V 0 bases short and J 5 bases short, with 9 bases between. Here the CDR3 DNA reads TGTGCCAGCAGCGTAGCTACGAGGGACGAGCAGTACTTC. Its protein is CASSVATRDEQYF.

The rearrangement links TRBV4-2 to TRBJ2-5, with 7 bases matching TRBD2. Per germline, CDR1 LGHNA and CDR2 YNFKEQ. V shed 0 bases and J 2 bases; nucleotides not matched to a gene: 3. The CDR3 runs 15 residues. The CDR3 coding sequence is TGTGCCAGCAGCCAAGAGAGGACTAGACAAGAGACCCAGTACTTC. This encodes CASSQERTRQETQYF.

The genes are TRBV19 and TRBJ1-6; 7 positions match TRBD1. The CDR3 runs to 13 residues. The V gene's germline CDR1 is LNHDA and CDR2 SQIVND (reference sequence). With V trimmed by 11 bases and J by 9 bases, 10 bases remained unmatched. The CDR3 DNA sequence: TGTGCCGCGGGGGGACAGAATTTTTCACCCCTCCACTTT. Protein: CAAGGQNFSPLHF.

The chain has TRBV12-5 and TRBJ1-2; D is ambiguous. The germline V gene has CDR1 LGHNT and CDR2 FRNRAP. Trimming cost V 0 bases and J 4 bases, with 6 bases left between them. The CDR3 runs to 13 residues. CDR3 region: CASGLVSGYGYTF. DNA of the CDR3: TGTGCTAGTGGTTTGGTATCGGGCTATGGCTACACCTTC.

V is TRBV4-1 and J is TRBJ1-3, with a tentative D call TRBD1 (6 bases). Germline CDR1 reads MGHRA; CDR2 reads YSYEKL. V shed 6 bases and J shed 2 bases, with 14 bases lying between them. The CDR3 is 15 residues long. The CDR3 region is CASSERAGAGNTIYF. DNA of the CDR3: TGCGCCAGCAGTGAGAGGGCAGGGGCTGGAAACACCATATATTTT.

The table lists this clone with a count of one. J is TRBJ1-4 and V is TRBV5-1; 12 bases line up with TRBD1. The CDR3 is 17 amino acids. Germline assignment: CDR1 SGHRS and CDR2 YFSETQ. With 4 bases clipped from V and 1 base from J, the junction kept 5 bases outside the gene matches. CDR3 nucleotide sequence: TGCGCCAGCAGCACGGGACAGGGGGCAGGAACTAATGAAAAACTGTTTTTT. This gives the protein CASSTGQGAGTNEKLFF.

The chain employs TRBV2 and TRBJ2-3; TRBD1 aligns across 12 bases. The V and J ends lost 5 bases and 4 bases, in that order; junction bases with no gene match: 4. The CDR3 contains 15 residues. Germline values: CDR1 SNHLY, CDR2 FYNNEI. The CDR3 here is CASSWGQGASDTQYF. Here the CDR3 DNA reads TGTGCCAGCAGTTGGGGACAGGGGGCCTCAGATACGCAGTATTTT. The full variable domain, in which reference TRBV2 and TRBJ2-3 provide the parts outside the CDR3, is EPEVTQTPSHQVTQMGQEVILRCVPISNHLYFYWYRQILGQKVEFLVSFYNNEISEKSEIFDDQFSVERPDGSNFTLKIRSTKLEDSAMYFCASSWGQGASDTQYFGPGTRLTVL.

This CDR3 is CASSLDRGTYEQYF. DNA of the CDR3: TGTGCCAGCAGCCTGGACAGGGGAACCTACGAGCAGTACTTC. The rearrangement uses TRBV7-8 and TRBJ2-7, with 9 positions matching TRBD1. The CDR3 sequence is 14 residues long. After removal of 5 bases from V and 2 bases from J, the junction contained 4 bases not matched to a gene. In germline, CDR1 is SGHVS, CDR2 FQNEAQ. The variable domain in full, with the rest retrieved from reference TRBV7-8 and TRBJ2-7, is GAGVSQSPRYKVAKRGQDVALRCDPISGHVSLFWYQQALGQGPEFLTYFQNEAQLDKSGLPSDRFFAERPEGSVSTLKIQRTQQEDSAVYLCASSLDRGTYEQYFGPGTRLTVT.

CDR3 nucleotides: TGTGCCAGCGGAAGGGACAGACCTTCCGAAAAACTGTTTTTT. This sequence encodes CASGRDRPSEKLFF. V is TRBV25-1 and J is TRBJ1-4; 7 bases align to TRBD1. The CDR3 is 14 residues long. V trimming: 8 bases; J trimming: 8 bases; junction bases outside the gene matches: 11. The germline V gene encodes CDR1 MGHDK and CDR2 SYGVNS.

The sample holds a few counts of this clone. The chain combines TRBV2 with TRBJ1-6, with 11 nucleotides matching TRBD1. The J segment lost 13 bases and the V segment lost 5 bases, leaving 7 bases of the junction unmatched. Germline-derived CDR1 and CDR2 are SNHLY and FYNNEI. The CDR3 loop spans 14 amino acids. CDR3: CASSPGQGGSPLHF. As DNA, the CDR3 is TGTGCCAGCAGTCCGGGACAGGGGGGTTCGCCCCTCCACTTT.

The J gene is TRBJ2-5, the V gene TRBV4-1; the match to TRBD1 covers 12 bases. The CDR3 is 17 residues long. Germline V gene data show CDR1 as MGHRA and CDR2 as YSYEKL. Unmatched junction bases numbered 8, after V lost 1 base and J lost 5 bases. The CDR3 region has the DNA TGCGCCAGCAGCCAAGGGGACAGGGGGCCGCCTGGGGAGACCCAGTACTTC. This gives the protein CASSQGDRGPPGETQYF.

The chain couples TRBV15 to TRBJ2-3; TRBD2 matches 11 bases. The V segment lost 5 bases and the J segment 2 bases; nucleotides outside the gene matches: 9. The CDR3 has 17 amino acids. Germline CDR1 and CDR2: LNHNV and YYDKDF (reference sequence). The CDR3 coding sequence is TGTGCCACCAGCGAACCTCCTAGCGGGGGGATCACAGATACGCAGTATTTT. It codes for CATSEPPSGGITDTQYF.

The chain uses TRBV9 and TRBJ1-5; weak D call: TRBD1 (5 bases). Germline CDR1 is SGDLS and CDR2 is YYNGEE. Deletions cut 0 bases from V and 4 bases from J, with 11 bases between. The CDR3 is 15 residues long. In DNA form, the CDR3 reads TGTGCCAGCAGCGTAGGGGGCGGAACAAATCAGCCCCAGCATTTT. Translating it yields CASSVGGGTNQPQHF.

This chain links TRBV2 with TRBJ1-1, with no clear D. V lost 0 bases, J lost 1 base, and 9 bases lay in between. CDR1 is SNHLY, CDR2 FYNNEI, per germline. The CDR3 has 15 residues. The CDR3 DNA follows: TGTGCCAGCAGTGAAGCGCCTCGGTCGAACACTGAAGCTTTCTTT. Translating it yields CASSEAPRSNTEAFF.

This CDR3 reads CATGETGSTNSPLHF. The CDR3 DNA reads as TGTGCCACCGGAGAGACAGGATCAACTAATTCACCCCTCCACTTT. The V and J genes are TRBV10-3 and TRBJ1-6, with a tentative D call TRBD1 (6 bases). The CDR3 runs to 15 residues. Germline CDR1 is ENHRY and CDR2 is SYGVKD. Trimming removed 10 bases at V and 6 bases at J, with 19 bases between.

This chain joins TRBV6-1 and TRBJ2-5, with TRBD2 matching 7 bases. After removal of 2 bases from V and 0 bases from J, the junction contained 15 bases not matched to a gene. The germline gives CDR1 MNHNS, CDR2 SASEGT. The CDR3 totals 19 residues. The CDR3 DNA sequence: TGTGCCAGCAGTGAATATCCCCTAGCAGCGGGGCCAGACCAAGAGACCCAGTACTTC. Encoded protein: CASSEYPLAAGPDQETQYF.

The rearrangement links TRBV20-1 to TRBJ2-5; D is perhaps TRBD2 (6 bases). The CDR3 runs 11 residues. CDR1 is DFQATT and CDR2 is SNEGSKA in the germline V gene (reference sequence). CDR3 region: CRGQAGETQYF. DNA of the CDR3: TGCAGGGGCCAGGCGGGGGAGACCCAGTACTTC.

This CDR3 is CASSVTPAGTPASTGELFF. CDR3 coding DNA: TGTGCCAGCAGCGTCACCCCGGCCGGGACACCCGCGAGCACCGGGGAGCTGTTTTTT. V usage is TRBV9 and J usage is TRBJ2-2, with a tentative D call TRBD1 (6 bases). The germline CDR1 and CDR2 sequences are SGDLS and YYNGEE. The CDR3 is made up of 19 amino acids. The V end was cut by 2 bases, the J end by 4 bases, with 24 bases between.

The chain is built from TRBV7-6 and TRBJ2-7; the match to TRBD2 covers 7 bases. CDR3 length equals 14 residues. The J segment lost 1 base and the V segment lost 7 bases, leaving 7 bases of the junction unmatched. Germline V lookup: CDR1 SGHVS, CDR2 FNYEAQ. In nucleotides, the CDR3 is TGTGCCAGCACCCGGGGAGGGTCATCCTACGAGCAGTACTTC. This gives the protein CASTRGGSSYEQYF.

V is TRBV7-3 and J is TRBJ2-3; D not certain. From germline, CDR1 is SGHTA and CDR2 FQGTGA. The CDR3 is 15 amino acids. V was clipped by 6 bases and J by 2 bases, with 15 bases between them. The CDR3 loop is CASSKTPTNTDTQYF. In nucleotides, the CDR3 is TGTGCCAGCAGTAAGACCCCAACTAACACAGATACGCAGTATTTT.

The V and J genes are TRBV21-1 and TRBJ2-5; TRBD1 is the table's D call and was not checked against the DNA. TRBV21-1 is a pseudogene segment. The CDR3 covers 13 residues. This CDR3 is CASSTGTEETQYF. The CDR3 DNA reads TGTGCCAGCAGCACCGGGACAGAAGAGACCCAGTACTTC.

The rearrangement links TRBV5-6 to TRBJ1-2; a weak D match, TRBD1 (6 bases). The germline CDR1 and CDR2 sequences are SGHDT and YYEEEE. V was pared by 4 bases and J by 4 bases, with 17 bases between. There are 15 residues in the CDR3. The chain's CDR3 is CASSRSQGPFYGYTF. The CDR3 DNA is TGTGCCAGCAGCAGATCACAGGGCCCATTCTATGGCTACACCTTC.